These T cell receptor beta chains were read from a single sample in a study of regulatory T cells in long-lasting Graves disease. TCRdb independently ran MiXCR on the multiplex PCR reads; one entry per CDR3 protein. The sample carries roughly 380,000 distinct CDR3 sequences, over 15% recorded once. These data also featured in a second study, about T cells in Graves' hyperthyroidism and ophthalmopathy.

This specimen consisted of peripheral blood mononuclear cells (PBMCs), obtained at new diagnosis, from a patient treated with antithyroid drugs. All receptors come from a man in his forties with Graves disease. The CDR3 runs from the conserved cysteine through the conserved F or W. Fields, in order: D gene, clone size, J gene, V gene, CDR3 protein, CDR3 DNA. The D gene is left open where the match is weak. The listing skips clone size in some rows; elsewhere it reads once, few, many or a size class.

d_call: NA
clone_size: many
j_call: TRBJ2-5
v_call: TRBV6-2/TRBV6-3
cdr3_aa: CASSSPGREETQYF
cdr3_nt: TGTGCCAGCAGTTCGCCGGGGCGTGAAGAGACCCAGTACTTC

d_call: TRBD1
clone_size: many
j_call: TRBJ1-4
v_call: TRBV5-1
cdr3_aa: CASSGQGALNEKLFF
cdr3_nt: TGCGCCAGCAGTGGGCAGGGGGCCCTTAATGAAAAACTGTTTTTT

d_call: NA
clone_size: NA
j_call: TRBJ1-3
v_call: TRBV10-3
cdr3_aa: CAIGESGNTIYF
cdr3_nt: TGTGCCATCGGAGAATCTGGAAACACCATATATTTT

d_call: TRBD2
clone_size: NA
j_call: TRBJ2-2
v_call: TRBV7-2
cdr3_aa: CASGTSGGAGELFF
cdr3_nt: TGTGCCAGCGGGACTAGCGGGGGGGCCGGGGAGCTGTTTTTT

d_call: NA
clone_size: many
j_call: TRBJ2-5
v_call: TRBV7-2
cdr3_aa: CASSLGSTIAVTQYF
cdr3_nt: TGTGCCAGCAGCTTAGGATCGACAATCGCGGTGACCCAGTACTTC

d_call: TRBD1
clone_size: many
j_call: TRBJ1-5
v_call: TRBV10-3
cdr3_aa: CAISLDGTGYQPQHF
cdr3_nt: TGTGCCATCAGCCTAGACGGGACAGGATATCAGCCCCAGCATTTT

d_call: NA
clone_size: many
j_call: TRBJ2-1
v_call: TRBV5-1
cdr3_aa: CASSPGDSYNEQFF
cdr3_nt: TGCGCCAGCAGCCCAGGTGACAGTTACAATGAGCAGTTCTTC

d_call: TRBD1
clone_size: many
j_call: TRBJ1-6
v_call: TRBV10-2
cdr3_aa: CASRRQGAMKSPLHF
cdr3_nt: TGCGCCAGCAGACGGCAGGGGGCTATGAAATCACCCCTCCACTTT

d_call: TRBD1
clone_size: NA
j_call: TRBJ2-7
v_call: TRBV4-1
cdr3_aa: CASSQNTGTVKYEQYF
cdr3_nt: TGCGCCAGCAGCCAAAACACCGGGACAGTAAAGTACGAGCAGTACTTC

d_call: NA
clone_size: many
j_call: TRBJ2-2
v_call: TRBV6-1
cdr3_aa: CASSNGQSTGELFF
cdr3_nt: TGTGCCAGCAGCAACGGACAGAGCACCGGGGAGCTGTTTTTT

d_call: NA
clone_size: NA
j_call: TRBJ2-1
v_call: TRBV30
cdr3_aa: CAWRLGGAYNEQFF
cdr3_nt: TGTGCCTGGAGACTAGGGGGGGCCTACAATGAGCAGTTCTTC

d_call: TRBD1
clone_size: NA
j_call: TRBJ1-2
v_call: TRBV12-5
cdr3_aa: CASGLGTGTGYTF
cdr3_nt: TGTGCTAGTGGTTTGGGGACAGGTACTGGCTACACCTTC

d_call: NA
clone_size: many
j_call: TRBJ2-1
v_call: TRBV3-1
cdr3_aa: CASSTWTDYNEQFF
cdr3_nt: TGTGCCAGCAGCACCTGGACAGATTACAATGAGCAGTTCTTC

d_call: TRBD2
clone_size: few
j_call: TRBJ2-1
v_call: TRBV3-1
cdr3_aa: CASSHRLASYNEQFF
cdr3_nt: TGTGCCAGCAGCCACAGACTAGCCTCCTACAATGAGCAGTTCTTC

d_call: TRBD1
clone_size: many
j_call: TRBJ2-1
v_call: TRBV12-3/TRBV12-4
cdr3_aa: CASRQGVRNEQFF
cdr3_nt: TGTGCCAGCAGACAGGGGGTTAGAAATGAGCAGTTCTTC

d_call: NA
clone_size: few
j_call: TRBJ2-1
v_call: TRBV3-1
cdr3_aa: CASSQDNAPHNEQFF
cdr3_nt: TGTGCCAGCAGCCAAGATAATGCTCCCCACAATGAGCAGTTCTTC

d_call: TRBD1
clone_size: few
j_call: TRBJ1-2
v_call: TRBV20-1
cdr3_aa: CSARGPTGLVNYGYTF
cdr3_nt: TGCAGTGCTAGAGGCCCGACAGGGCTAGTTAACTATGGCTACACCTTC

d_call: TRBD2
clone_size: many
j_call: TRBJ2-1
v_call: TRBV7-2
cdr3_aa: CASSLAGGGSSYNEQFF
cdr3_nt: TGTGCCAGCAGCTTAGCTGGCGGGGGGAGCTCCTACAATGAGCAGTTCTTC

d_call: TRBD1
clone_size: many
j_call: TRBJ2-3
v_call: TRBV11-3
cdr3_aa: CASSLAFRTGTQYF
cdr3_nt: TGTGCCAGCAGCTTAGCTTTTAGGACAGGCACGCAGTATTTT

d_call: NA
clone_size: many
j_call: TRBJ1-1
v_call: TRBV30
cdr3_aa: CASQRTENTEAFF
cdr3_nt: TGTGCCTCCCAAAGGACGGAGAACACTGAAGCTTTCTTT

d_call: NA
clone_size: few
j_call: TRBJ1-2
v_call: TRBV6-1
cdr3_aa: CASRRGLYGYTF
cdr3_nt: TGTGCCAGCAGAAGGGGCTTATATGGCTACACCTTC

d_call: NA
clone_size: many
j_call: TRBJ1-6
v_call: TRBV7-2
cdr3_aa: CASSLQGNSPLHF
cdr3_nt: TGTGCCAGCAGCTTACAAGGGAATTCACCCCTCCACTTT

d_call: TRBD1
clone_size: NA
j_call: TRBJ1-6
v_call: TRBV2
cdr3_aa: CARQGPPDGALHF
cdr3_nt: TGTGCCAGACAGGGGCCGCCGGACGGGGCCCTCCACTTT

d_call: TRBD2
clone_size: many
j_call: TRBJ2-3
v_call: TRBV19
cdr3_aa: CASSSGGDTQYF
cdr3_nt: TGTGCCAGTAGTAGCGGGGGAGATACGCAGTATTTT

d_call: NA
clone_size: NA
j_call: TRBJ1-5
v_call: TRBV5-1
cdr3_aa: CASRRPRGSKQPQHF
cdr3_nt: TGCGCCAGCAGAAGACCCCGGGGGTCGAAACAGCCCCAGCATTTT

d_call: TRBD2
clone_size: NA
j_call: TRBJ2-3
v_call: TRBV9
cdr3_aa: CASSVGVAGGFTDTQYF
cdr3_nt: TGTGCCAGCAGCGTAGGGGTAGCGGGGGGGTTCACAGATACGCAGTATTTT

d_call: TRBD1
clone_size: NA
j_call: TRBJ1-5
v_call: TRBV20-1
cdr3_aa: CSARPYRDSNPNQPQHF
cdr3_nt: TGCAGTGCAAGACCATACCGGGACAGTAACCCCAATCAGCCCCAGCATTTT

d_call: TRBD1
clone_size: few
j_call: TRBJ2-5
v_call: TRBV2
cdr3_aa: CASSDPRTGLGETQYF
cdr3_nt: TGTGCCAGCAGTGACCCCAGGACAGGGTTGGGGGAGACCCAGTACTTC

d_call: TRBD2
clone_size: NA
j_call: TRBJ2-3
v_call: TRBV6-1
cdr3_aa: CASSVSGGAPDTQYF
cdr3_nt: TGTGCCAGCAGTGTATCCGGGGGGGCCCCAGATACGCAGTATTTT

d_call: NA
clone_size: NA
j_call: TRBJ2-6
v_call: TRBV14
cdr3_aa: CASSHLRDAVSGANVLTF
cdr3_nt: TGTGCCAGCAGCCATCTCCGGGACGCGGTCTCTGGGGCCAACGTCCTGACTTTC

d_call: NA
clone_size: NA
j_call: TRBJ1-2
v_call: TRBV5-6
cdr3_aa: CASSTGSTYGYTF
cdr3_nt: TGTGCCAGCAGCACGGGATCTACCTATGGCTACACCTTC

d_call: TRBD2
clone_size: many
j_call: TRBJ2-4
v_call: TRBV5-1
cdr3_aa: CASSGGPAKNIQYF
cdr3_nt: TGTGCCAGCAGCGGGGGGCCAGCCAAAAACATTCAGTACTTC

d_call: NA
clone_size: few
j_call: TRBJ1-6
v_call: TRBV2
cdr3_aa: CASSRTAGYSPLHF
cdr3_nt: TGTGCCAGCAGTCGGACAGCCGGGTATTCACCCCTCCACTTT

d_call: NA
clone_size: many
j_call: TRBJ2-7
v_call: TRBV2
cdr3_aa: CASWAGTPPYEQYF
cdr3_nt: TGTGCCAGCTGGGCGGGGACCCCGCCCTACGAGCAGTACTTC

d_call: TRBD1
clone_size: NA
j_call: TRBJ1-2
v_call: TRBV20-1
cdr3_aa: CSARDSGTGGSYGYTF
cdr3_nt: TGCAGTGCTAGAGATTCCGGGACAGGGGGCTCCTATGGCTACACCTTC

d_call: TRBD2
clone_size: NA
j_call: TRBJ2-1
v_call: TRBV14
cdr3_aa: CASSQLAGGLYNEQFF
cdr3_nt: TGTGCCAGCAGCCAACTAGCGGGGGGCCTCTACAATGAGCAGTTCTTC

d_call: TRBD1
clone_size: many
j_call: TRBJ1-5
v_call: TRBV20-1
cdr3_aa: CSARDRGTGESPQHF
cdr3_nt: TGCAGTGCTAGAGATAGGGGGACAGGGGAATCGCCCCAGCATTTT

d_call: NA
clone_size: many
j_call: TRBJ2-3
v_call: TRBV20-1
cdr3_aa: CSARERGSTDTQYF
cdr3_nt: TGCAGTGCTAGAGAGAGGGGGAGCACAGATACGCAGTATTTT

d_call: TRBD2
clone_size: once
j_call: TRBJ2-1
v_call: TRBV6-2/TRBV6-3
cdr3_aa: CAIAFGTSGSDEQFF
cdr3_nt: TGTGCCATCGCTTTCGGGACTAGCGGTAGCGATGAGCAGTTCTTC

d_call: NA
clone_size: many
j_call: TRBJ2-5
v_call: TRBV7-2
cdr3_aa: CASSPGVGQETQYF
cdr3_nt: TGTGCCAGCAGCCCGGGGGTGGGCCAAGAGACCCAGTACTTC

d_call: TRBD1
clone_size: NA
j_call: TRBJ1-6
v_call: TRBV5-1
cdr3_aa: CASSQGQGYSPLHF
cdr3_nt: TGCGCCAGCAGCCAGGGACAGGGGTATTCACCCCTCCACTTT

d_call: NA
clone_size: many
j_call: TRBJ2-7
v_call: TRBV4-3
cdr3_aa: CASSQDLAGFPAEQYF
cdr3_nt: TGCGCCAGCAGCCAAGATCTGGCAGGGTTCCCGGCCGAGCAGTACTTC

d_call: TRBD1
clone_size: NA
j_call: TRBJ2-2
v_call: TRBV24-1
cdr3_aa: CATSDSGQGEVGELFF
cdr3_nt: TGTGCCACCAGTGATAGTGGACAGGGCGAAGTTGGGGAGCTGTTTTTT

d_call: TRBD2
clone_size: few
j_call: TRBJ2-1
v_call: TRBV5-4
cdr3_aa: CASSPGGALKNEQFF
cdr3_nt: TGTGCCAGCAGCCCCGGGGGGGCCCTTAAAAATGAGCAGTTCTTC

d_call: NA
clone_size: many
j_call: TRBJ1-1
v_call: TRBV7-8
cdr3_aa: CASSSYSRTVTEAFF
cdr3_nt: TGTGCCAGCAGCTCCTATAGCCGGACAGTGACTGAAGCTTTCTTT

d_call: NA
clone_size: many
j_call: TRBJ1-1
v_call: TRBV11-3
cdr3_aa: CASSSEDRLGGTEAFF
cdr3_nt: TGTGCCAGCAGCTCAGAAGACAGGCTTGGCGGCACTGAAGCTTTCTTT

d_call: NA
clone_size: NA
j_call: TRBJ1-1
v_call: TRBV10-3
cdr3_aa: CAISESNSQNTEAFF
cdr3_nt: TGTGCCATCAGTGAGTCGAATTCCCAGAACACTGAAGCTTTCTTT

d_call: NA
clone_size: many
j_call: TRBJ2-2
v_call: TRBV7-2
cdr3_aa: CASSLPPGGANTGELFF
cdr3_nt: TGTGCCAGCAGCTTACCCCCGGGCGGAGCGAACACCGGGGAGCTGTTTTTT

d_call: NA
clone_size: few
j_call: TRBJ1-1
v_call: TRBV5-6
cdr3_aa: CASSLFSPDVSTEAFF
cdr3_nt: TGTGCCAGCAGCTTGTTCTCACCCGACGTAAGCACTGAAGCTTTCTTT

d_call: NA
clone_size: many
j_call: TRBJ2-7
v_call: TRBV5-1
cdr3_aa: CASSLMHITRYEQYF
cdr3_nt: TGCGCCAGCAGCTTGATGCACATTACTCGATACGAGCAGTACTTC

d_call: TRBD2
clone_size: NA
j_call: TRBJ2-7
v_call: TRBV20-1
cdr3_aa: CSARFGLATSYEQYF
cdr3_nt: TGCAGTGCTAGATTCGGACTAGCGACCTCCTACGAGCAGTACTTC